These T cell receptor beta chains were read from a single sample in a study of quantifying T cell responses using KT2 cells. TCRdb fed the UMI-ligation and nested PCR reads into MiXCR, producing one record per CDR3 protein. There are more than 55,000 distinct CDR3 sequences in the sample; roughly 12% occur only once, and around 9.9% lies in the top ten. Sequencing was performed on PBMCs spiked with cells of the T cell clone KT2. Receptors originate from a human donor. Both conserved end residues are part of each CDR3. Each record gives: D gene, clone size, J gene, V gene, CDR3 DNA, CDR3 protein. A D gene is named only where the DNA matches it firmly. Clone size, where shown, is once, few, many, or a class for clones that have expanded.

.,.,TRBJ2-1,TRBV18,TGTGCCAGCTCACCACCGGTCCGAGGAGTAGAAAATGAGCAGTTCTTC,CASSPPVRGVENEQFF
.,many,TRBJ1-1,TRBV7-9,TGTGCCAGCAGCATACCTACGCCCGAAGCTTTCTTT,CASSIPTPEAFF
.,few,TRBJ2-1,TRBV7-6,TGTGCCAGCAGCTTAGAACTAGGGTTTTTTCATGAGCAGTTCTTC,CASSLELGFFHEQFF
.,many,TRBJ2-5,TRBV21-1,TGTGCCAGCAGCTCACAAGAGACCCAGTACTTC,CASSSQETQYF
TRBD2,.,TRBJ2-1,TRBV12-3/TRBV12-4,TGTGCCAGCAGTTTTGCTAGCGGGAACTCCTACAATGAGCAGTTCTTC,CASSFASGNSYNEQFF
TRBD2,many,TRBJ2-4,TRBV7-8,TGTGCCAGCAGCTTAGCCATCGCGACTAGCGGGGGCCACAAAAACATTCAGTACTTC,CASSLAIATSGGHKNIQYF
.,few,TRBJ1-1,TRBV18,TGTGCCAGCTCACCAGAACTTATGGGCACTGAAGCTTTCTTT,CASSPELMGTEAFF
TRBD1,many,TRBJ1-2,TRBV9,TGTGCCAGCAGCGTAGGGACAGGGGTTACAGGTGGCTACACCTTC,CASSVGTGVTGGYTF
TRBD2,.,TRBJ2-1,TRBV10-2,TGCGCCAGCAGGGTTAGCGGGGGGGCGGGCAATGAGCAGTTCTTC,CASRVSGGAGNEQFF
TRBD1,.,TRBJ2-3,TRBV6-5,TGTGCCAGCAGTTCAACAGGGGGCCCCAGACGGGGAGATACGCAGTATTTT,CASSSTGGPRRGDTQYF
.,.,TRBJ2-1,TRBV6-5,TGTGCCAGCAGTTACTCGATTATGACAGGCTTCAATGAGCAGTTCTTC,CASSYSIMTGFNEQFF
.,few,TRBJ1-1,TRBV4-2,TGTGCCAGCAGCCAAGTCTCAGGACGCCCCAAAAGCGGCACTGAAGCTTTCTTT,CASSQVSGRPKSGTEAFF
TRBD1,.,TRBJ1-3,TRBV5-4,TGTGCCAGCAGCTGGACAGGGGGCGCTGGAAACACCATATATTTT,CASSWTGGAGNTIYF